This is a list of T cell receptor beta chains from one sample in a study of blood T cell repertoires in COVID-19. TCRdb's copy holds only in-frame clones and misses some; the assay was immunoSEQ multiplex PCR. Of 30,000 to 45,000 clones listed, roughly four fifths are singletons. The specimen sequenced was peripheral blood. Receptors originate from a human donor in a cohort sampled during active or convalescent COVID-19. The donor label of this sample is uncertain. Each CDR3 is given with its conserved first and last residue. Fields, in order: V gene, clone size, J gene, D gene, CDR3 protein, CDR3 DNA. The D gene is left open where the match is weak. Where a row states a size, it is once, few, many or the class of an expanded clone; other rows omit it.

TRBV11-3,once,TRBJ2-4,-,CASSSIRIDPNIQYF,TGTGCCAGCAGCTCTATCAGGATCGACCCTAACATTCAGTACTTC
TRBV10-3,-,TRBJ1-6,-,CAIKVEDRSYNSPLHF,TGTGCCATCAAGGTCGAGGACAGATCTTATAATTCACCCCTCCACTTT
TRBV11-2,-,TRBJ2-1,TRBD2,CASSFTSGRANEQFF,TGTGCCAGCAGCTTCACTAGCGGGAGGGCCAATGAGCAGTTCTTC
TRBV30,-,TRBJ2-1,-,CALIAVFNEQFF,TGTGCCCTTATAGCGGTTTTCAATGAGCAGTTCTTC
TRBV29-1,-,TRBJ2-7,TRBD2,CSVSPRLAHEQYF,TGCAGCGTTTCCCCCAGACTAGCCCACGAGCAGTACTTC
TRBV6-2/TRBV6-3,-,TRBJ2-1,TRBD2,CASSGRTSGNNEQFF,TGTGCCAGCAGCGGCCGGACTAGCGGTAACAATGAGCAGTTCTTC
TRBV30,-,TRBJ2-7,-,CAWSPPRGTYEQYF,TGTGCCTGGAGTCCCCCGCGGGGCACATACGAGCAGTACTTC
TRBV6-2/TRBV6-3,-,TRBJ2-7,TRBD2,CASSYPSLLTSGVSYEQYF,TGTGCCAGCAGTTACCCCTCTTTACTGACTAGCGGCGTCTCCTACGAGCAGTACTTC
TRBV30,-,TRBJ1-2,-,CAWAETYNNYGYTF,TGTGCCTGGGCCGAGACTTACAACAACTATGGCTACACCTTC
TRBV24-1,-,TRBJ2-3,TRBD2,CATSDRIAGGADTQYF,TGTGCCACCAGTGATCGTATAGCGGGAGGGGCAGATACGCAGTATTTT
TRBV7-9,few,TRBJ2-2,-,CASSLPTGMIGELFF,TGTGCCAGCAGCTTACCAACAGGGATGATCGGGGAGCTGTTTTTT
TRBV30,-,TRBJ1-1,-,CAWSPGHLNTEAFF,TGTGCCTGGAGTCCGGGACATCTGAACACTGAAGCTTTCTTT
TRBV24-1,-,TRBJ2-2,TRBD2,CATLAGLTGELFF,TGTGCCACCCTAGCGGGTTTGACCGGGGAGCTGTTTTTT
TRBV2,-,TRBJ1-2,-,CASSERQSVYGYTF,TGTGCCAGCAGTGAAAGACAGTCAGTGTATGGCTACACCTTC
TRBV4-3,-,TRBJ2-5,-,CASSQDASTGTETQYF,TGCGCCAGCAGCCAAGATGCCTCGACAGGTACAGAGACCCAGTACTTC
TRBV6-2/TRBV6-3,few,TRBJ2-1,-,CASSYVSGSNEQFF,TGTGCCAGCAGTTACGTCTCCGGTTCCAATGAGCAGTTCTTC
TRBV24-1,few,TRBJ1-2,TRBD1,CATGGQGGNGYTF,TGTGCCACCGGGGGACAGGGAGGGAATGGCTACACCTTC
TRBV24-1,many,TRBJ1-1,TRBD1,CATQSGTGDTEAFF,TGTGCCACTCAATCCGGGACAGGGGACACTGAAGCTTTCTTT
TRBV30,-,TRBJ2-7,-,CAWRNIPGDEQYF,TGTGCCTGGAGGAACATCCCAGGGGACGAGCAGTACTTC
TRBV4-3,-,TRBJ1-2,TRBD1,CASSHRGRNYGYTF,TGCGCCAGCAGCCACAGGGGGCGCAACTATGGCTACACCTTC
TRBV19,few,TRBJ1-3,-,CASSFPTDRGNTIYF,TGTGCCAGTAGTTTCCCGACAGACCGAGGAAACACCATATATTTT
TRBV10-3,-,TRBJ1-2,TRBD1,CAINRRTGGGYTF,TGTGCCATCAATCGGCGGACAGGCGGAGGCTACACCTTC
TRBV6-5,-,TRBJ1-2,-,CASSYAGLKGYTF,TGTGCCAGCAGTTACGCGGGTTTAAAGGGCTACACCTTC
TRBV11-2,-,TRBJ2-3,TRBD1,CASSLVGTGGRDTQYF,TGTGCCAGCAGCTTAGTGGGGACAGGGGGCCGAGATACGCAGTATTTT
TRBV19,-,TRBJ1-2,TRBD1,CASSIGTGLEGGYTF,TGTGCCAGTAGTATCGGGACAGGCCTCGAAGGGGGCTACACCTTC
TRBV7-2,-,TRBJ2-5,TRBD2,CASPEGREGQETQYF,TGTGCCAGCCCCGAAGGGCGGGAGGGCCAAGAGACCCAGTACTTC
TRBV3-1/TRBV3-2,-,TRBJ2-1,TRBD2,CASSQDLIAGYNEQFF,TGTGCCAGCAGCCAAGATCTAATAGCGGGCTACAATGAGCAGTTCTTC
TRBV2,-,TRBJ2-5,TRBD2,CASSEGREGTQYF,TGTGCCAGCAGTGAGGGCAGGGAGGGGACCCAGTACTTC
TRBV6-2/TRBV6-3,-,TRBJ1-2,TRBD1,CASSRTGDGYTF,TGTGCCAGCAGCCGGACAGGGGATGGCTACACCTTC
TRBV6-5,-,TRBJ2-1,-,CASSYGSGANNEQFF,TGTGCCAGCAGTTACGGGTCGGGAGCGAACAATGAGCAGTTCTTC
TRBV18,-,TRBJ1-2,TRBD1,CASSPPTGDVGGYTF,TGTGCCAGCTCACCACCAACAGGGGATGTAGGGGGCTACACCTTC
TRBV27,-,TRBJ2-3,-,CASSPTLTDTQYF,TGTGCCAGCAGCCCAACTCTCACAGATACGCAGTATTTT
TRBV28,once,TRBJ2-1,-,CASSNGGFVNEQFF,TGTGCCAGCAGTAATGGGGGGTTCGTCAATGAGCAGTTCTTC
TRBV11-2,-,TRBJ2-6,-,CASSVQYSGANVLTF,TGTGCCAGCAGCGTACAGTACTCTGGGGCCAACGTCCTGACTTTC
TRBV9,-,TRBJ2-7,-,CASSVDYGRAYEQYF,TGTGCCAGCAGCGTAGATTACGGCAGGGCCTACGAGCAGTACTTC
TRBV16,few,TRBJ2-3,TRBD2,CASSQSIGPGLAYGGDTQYF,TGTGCCAGCAGCCAATCGATAGGGCCGGGACTAGCTTATGGCGGAGATACGCAGTATTTT
TRBV5-1,-,TRBJ2-1,TRBD2,CASSNGLAGDLEQFF,TGCGCCAGCAGCAACGGACTAGCGGGAGACCTAGAGCAGTTCTTC
TRBV3-1/TRBV3-2,-,TRBJ2-7,-,CASSQDPRREQYF,TGTGCCAGCAGCCAAGATCCCCGGCGGGAGCAGTACTTC
TRBV5-1,-,TRBJ1-1,TRBD1,CASSTTGATNTEAFF,TGCGCCAGCAGCACGACAGGGGCTACCAACACTGAAGCTTTCTTT
TRBV6-6,-,TRBJ2-5,-,CASSPEDAVVETQYF,TGTGCCAGCAGTCCCGAAGACGCGGTGGTAGAGACCCAGTACTTC
TRBV6-6,-,TRBJ1-1,-,CASSYGGDSTEAFF,TGTGCCAGCAGTTATGGGGGGGATTCGACTGAAGCTTTCTTT
TRBV6-5,-,TRBJ2-1,TRBD1,CASSFSTGGENEQFF,TGTGCCAGCAGTTTCTCGACAGGGGGGGAAAATGAGCAGTTCTTC
TRBV7-2,once,TRBJ2-5,-,CASSLARTAQTQYF,TGTGCCAGCAGCTTAGCGCGGACTGCGCAGACCCAGTACTTC
TRBV9,-,TRBJ2-7,-,CASSVGALSGEQYF,TGTGCCAGCAGCGTAGGCGCCCTTTCGGGTGAGCAGTACTTC
TRBV30,-,TRBJ2-2,TRBD2,CAWSVLGGRGTGELFF,TGTGCCTGGAGTGTACTGGGAGGGAGGGGTACCGGGGAGCTGTTTTTT
TRBV30,-,TRBJ2-5,TRBD2,CAWTRLAGVETQYF,TGTGCCTGGACCCGACTAGCGGGAGTGGAGACCCAGTACTTC
TRBV7-9,-,TRBJ2-1,-,CASSFVRGGYNEQFF,TGTGCCAGCAGCTTCGTCCGAGGGGGCTACAATGAGCAGTTCTTC
TRBV2,-,TRBJ1-3,TRBD1,CASSVDRAYGNTIYF,TGTGCCAGCAGTGTGGACAGGGCATACGGAAACACCATATATTTT
TRBV12-3/TRBV12-4,-,TRBJ1-2,-,CASSFRGYGYTF,TGTGCCAGCAGTTTTCGGGGCTATGGCTACACCTTC
TRBV7-2,once,TRBJ1-2,-,CASSPRDYGYTF,TGTGCCAGCAGCCCCCGAGATTATGGCTACACCTTC
TRBV20-1,-,TRBJ1-1,-,CSASKPGEGTEAFF,TGCAGTGCTAGTAAGCCGGGAGAGGGCACTGAAGCTTTCTTT
TRBV6-2/TRBV6-3,-,TRBJ1-2,-,CASSPRRTILPGYTF,TGTGCCAGCAGCCCCCGGCGTACTATACTACCCGGCTACACCTTC
TRBV19,-,TRBJ1-6,-,CASSRGIGSPLHF,TGTGCCAGTAGTCGGGGAATTGGGTCACCCCTCCACTTT
TRBV5-6,-,TRBJ1-4,TRBD1,CASSRTWGTGGRTNEKLFF,TGTGCCAGCAGCCGAACCTGGGGGACAGGGGGGAGAACTAATGAAAAACTGTTTTTT
TRBV11-2,-,TRBJ2-5,-,CASTARETQYF,TGTGCCAGCACCGCTAGGGAGACCCAGTACTTC